Only one count was recorded for the clone carrying this T cell receptor beta chain. Its specificity is not known. Only in-frame clones appear in the TCRdb table, and some are missing; sequencing was by immunoSEQ multiplex PCR. The data contain hundreds of thousands of clones, 67% of them singletons. The germline V gene has CDR1 MGHDK and CDR2 SYGVNS. The CDR3 runs to 17 residues. Trimming stripped 6 bases from V and 0 bases from J, with 18 bases between. These data belong to a study of cytotoxic CD8 clonotypes in ibrutinib-treated CLL. Study context: Timing of response sample collection was a median about twelve months after treatment start, with a range of 6 to 36. Notes on the study in general: Clonality at baseline surpassed age-matched healthy donors and tracked circulating CD8+ T-cell counts. The public clonotypes identified were infrequent and showed contraction or stability on treatment.

The sequences come from PBMCs, collected after 36 months of ibrutinib treatment. This TCR derives from a human donor with chronic lymphocytic leukemia. The chain combines TRBV25-1 with TRBJ1-5; tentative D call: TRBD1 (6 bases). CDR3 DNA: TGTGCCAGCAGCGGGTCAGGGGCCCAAGTTAGCAATCAGCCCCAGCATTTT. Its translation: CASSGSGAQVSNQPQHF.